One and the same sample provided the 17 T cell receptor beta chains below, sequenced in a study of cytomegalovirus exposure and HLA in healthy donors. This table comes from immunoSEQ multiplex PCR, and its TCRdb copy is limited to in-frame clones, with some not included. The table lists over 200,000 clones, 90% of them singletons, with 0.37% in the top ten. Source material: PBMCs. These receptors were obtained from a woman aged 18-35 years in good health and CMV-seronegative.

The V call is TRBV6-1, the J call TRBJ2-2; the D gene is possibly TRBD1 (5 bases). V was shortened by 7 bases and J by 3 bases, with 12 bases between the two germline ends. The CDR3 consists of 14 residues. Germline CDR1 and CDR2: MNHNS and SASEGT. CDR3 in DNA: TGTGCCAGCACTAGGGGTCTGGACACCGGGGAGCTGTTTTTT. Translation: CASTRGLDTGELFF.

V and J are TRBV19 and TRBJ2-7; a weak D match, TRBD1 (5 bases). This CDR3 has 15 residues. The V end lost 2 bases, the J end lost 2 bases, and 13 bases lay between the germline ends. Looked up from germline, CDR1 is LNHDA and CDR2 is SQIVND (reference sequence). The CDR3 sequence: CASSITLGHTYEQYF. The CDR3 DNA follows: TGTGCCAGTAGTATAACCCTCGGACACACCTACGAGCAGTACTTC.

This chain uses TRBV7-9 with TRBJ2-7, with D perhaps TRBD1 (6 bases). V dropped 5 bases and J dropped 3 bases, with 20 bases sitting between them. Germline CDR1 SEHNR, CDR2 FQNEAQ (reference sequence). This CDR3 has 16 amino acids. The CDR3, as DNA: TGTGCCAGCAGCCCACGTAGGGGACACCACATCTACGAGCAGTACTTC. This sequence encodes CASSPRRGHHIYEQYF.

This sequence joins TRBV6-5 and TRBJ1-4, with 7 positions matching TRBD1. The CDR3 runs 15 residues. Trimming removed 2 bases from V and 13 bases from J; junction bases left unmatched: 13. The germline gives CDR1 MNHEY, CDR2 SVGAGI. CDR3 sequence (DNA): TGTGCCAGCAGTTACAAAGCAGGGGGTCTTGTTACACTGTTTTTT. It specifies CASSYKAGGLVTLFF.

V gene TRBV19 combines with J gene TRBJ1-6; TRBD1 aligns across 9 bases. Trimming removed 6 bases from V and 9 bases from J; junction bases left unmatched: 9. Germline V gene lookup returns CDR1 LNHDA and CDR2 SQIVND (reference sequence). CDR3 length: 15 residues. CDR3 bases: TGTGCCAGTAGAACCCAGGACAGGGGAGGTTCACCCCTCCACTTT. This encodes CASRTQDRGGSPLHF.

The CDR3: CAISESQAQSPLHF. In DNA, the CDR3 is TGTGCCATCAGTGAGTCGCAAGCCCAATCACCCCTCCACTTT. The chain is built from TRBV10-3 and TRBJ1-6; D not certain. The ends were cut back, 0 bases at V and 10 bases at J, with 10 bases in the middle. The length of the CDR3 is 14 residues. Looked up from germline, CDR1 is ENHRY and CDR2 is SYGVKD.

This clone appeared once. The CDR3, as DNA: TGTGCCAGCAGCCCGGGACAGCCGACTTACGAGCAGTACGTC. The encoded protein is CASSPGQPTYEQYV. J is TRBJ2-7 and V is TRBV7-2; 7 nucleotides agree with TRBD1. CDR1 is SGHTA and CDR2 is FQGNSA in the germline V gene. After removal of 5 bases from V and 4 bases from J, the junction contained 8 bases not matched to a gene. This CDR3 has 14 residues.

The V gene is TRBV25-1, the J gene TRBJ1-4; no reliable D call. V lost 5 bases, J lost 8 bases, and 15 bases lay in between. The CDR3 is made up of 14 amino acids. Germline CDR1 and CDR2: MGHDK and SYGVNS. The CDR3 is CASSFAGLNEKLFF. The DNA of the CDR3 is TGTGCCAGCAGTTTCGCCGGGTTGAACGAAAAACTGTTTTTT.

The genes are TRBV7-9 and TRBJ2-7; 7 bases fit TRBD1. The germline V gene has CDR1 SEHNR and CDR2 FQNEAQ (reference sequence). V lost 3 bases to trimming and J lost 4 bases; unmatched junction nucleotides: 0. The CDR3 runs to 12 residues. The CDR3 region has the DNA TGTGCCAGCAGCTTGACAGGGTACGAGCAGTACGTC. It translates to CASSLTGYEQYV.

The gene calls are TRBV27 and TRBJ2-3, with 7 bases matching TRBD2. V gave up 5 bases and J gave up 1 base; unmatched junction bases: 12. This CDR3 comprises 17 residues. In germline, CDR1 is MNHEY, CDR2 SMNVEV (reference sequence). The CDR3 DNA follows: TGTGCCAGCAGTCGGACTAGTTCCGTTGGGGGCACAGATACGCAGTATTTT. It yields the protein CASSRTSSVGGTDTQYF.

About this clone itself: Other nucleotide sequences in the sample specify the same CDR3. V gene TRBV10-2 combines with J gene TRBJ1-1, with unresolved D. CDR1 and CDR2 from the germline V gene are WSHSY and SAAADI. Deletions cut 5 bases from V and 1 base from J, with 8 bases between. CDR3 size: 13 residues. The CDR3 protein is CASSPRANTEAFF. The CDR3 DNA reads TGCGCCAGCAGTCCTAGAGCGAACACTGAAGCTTTCTTT.

J is TRBJ2-3 and V is TRBV7-8; 8 bases are shared with TRBD1. Germline assignment: CDR1 SGHVS and CDR2 FQNEAQ. The CDR3 length is 16 residues. Trimming took 3 bases from V and 9 from J; bases not matched to a gene: 14. CDR3 loop: CASSFGQGGVAKTQYF. The CDR3 DNA reads TGTGCCAGCAGCTTCGGACAGGGCGGCGTTGCCAAAACGCAGTATTTT.

The chain uses TRBV7-9 and TRBJ1-1, with TRBD1 as a possible D gene (5 bases). V lost 5 bases and J lost 5, with 15 bases in between. Germline V CDR1 and CDR2: SEHNR, FQNEAQ (reference sequence). The CDR3 has 14 amino acids. The CDR3 nucleotides read TGTGCCAGCAGCCTGGGGCAGGGCGAAACTGAAGCTTTCTTT. Amino acid sequence: CASSLGQGETEAFF.

The chain uses TRBV6-5 and TRBJ2-5; the D gene is possibly TRBD2 (7 bases). The CDR3 length is 14 residues. Trimming removed 5 bases from V and 5 bases from J, with 15 bases in between. Germline values: CDR1 MNHEY, CDR2 SVGAGI. The CDR3 reads CASSDTGGGETQYF. Here the CDR3 DNA reads TGTGCCAGCAGTGACACGGGGGGCGGGGAGACCCAGTACTTC.

This sequence joins TRBV10-3 and TRBJ2-1; 7 nucleotides match TRBD2. Germline V gene sequence: CDR1 ENHRY, CDR2 SYGVKD. The J segment lost 13 bases and the V segment lost 4 bases, leaving 4 bases of the junction unmatched. This CDR3 spans 11 amino acids. CDR3 loop: CAISAGGTQFF. Written as DNA, the CDR3 is TGTGCCATCAGTGCGGGGGGAACACAGTTCTTC.

This clone was seen only once. The chain couples TRBV5-6 to TRBJ2-1, with a weak D call TRBD1 (5 bases). This CDR3 is built from 17 residues. V gave up 4 bases and J gave up 0 bases, with 17 bases separating them. Germline CDR1 SGHDT, CDR2 YYEEEE. This CDR3 reads CASSRPAGSSSYNEQFF. The CDR3 DNA is TGTGCCAGCAGCCGCCCGGCAGGGTCAAGCTCCTACAATGAGCAGTTCTTC.

This clone showed up just once. The chain recombines TRBV2 with TRBJ2-7, with TRBD1 identical over 9 bases. The V gene's germline CDR1 is SNHLY and CDR2 FYNNEI. The CDR3 runs to 16 residues. The V segment lost 5 bases and the J segment 0 bases; nucleotides outside the gene matches: 8. CDR3 amino acids: CASSIPGQGYSYEQYF. DNA of the CDR3: TGTGCCAGCAGTATCCCGGGACAGGGTTACTCCTACGAGCAGTACTTC.